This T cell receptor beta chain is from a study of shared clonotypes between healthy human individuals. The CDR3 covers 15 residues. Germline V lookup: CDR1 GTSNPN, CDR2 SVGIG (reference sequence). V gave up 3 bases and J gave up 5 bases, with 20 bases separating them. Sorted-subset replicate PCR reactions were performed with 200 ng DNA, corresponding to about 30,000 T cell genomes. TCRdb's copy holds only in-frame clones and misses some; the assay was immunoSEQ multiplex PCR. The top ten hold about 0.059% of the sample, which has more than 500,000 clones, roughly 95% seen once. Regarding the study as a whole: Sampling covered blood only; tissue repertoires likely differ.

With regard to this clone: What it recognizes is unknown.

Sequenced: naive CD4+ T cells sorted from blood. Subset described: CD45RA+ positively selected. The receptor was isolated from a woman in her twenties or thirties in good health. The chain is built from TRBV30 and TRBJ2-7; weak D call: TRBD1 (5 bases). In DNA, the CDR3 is TGTGCCTGGAGCAGGGTAGCAGGGCTGTCCCACGAGCAGTACTTC. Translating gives CAWSRVAGLSHEQYF. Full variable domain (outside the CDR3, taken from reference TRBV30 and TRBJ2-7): SQTIHQWPATLVQPVGSPLSLECTVEGTSNPNLYWYRQAAGRGLQLLFYSVGIGQISSEVPQNLSASRPQDRQFILSSKKLLLSDSGFYLCAWSRVAGLSHEQYFGPGTRLTVT.